The 30 T cell receptor beta chains reported below all come from one sample, sequenced in a study of cytomegalovirus exposure and HLA in healthy donors. PCR used 60 Vbeta primers and 13 Jbeta primers. Sequencing was performed with immunoSEQ multiplex PCR; in TCRdb, only in-frame clones are kept and a portion is missing. The data show around 44,000 clones, and the top ten clones hold roughly 6.1%. The sequenced sample was PBMCs. Source of these receptors: a male donor in good health and CMV-seropositive.

CDR3 loop: CSVAPGGTDTQYF. CDR3 nucleotide sequence: TGCAGCGTTGCCCCCGGGGGCACAGATACGCAGTATTTT. The chain joins TRBV29-1 to TRBJ2-3, with TRBD2 as a possible D gene (5 bases). Trimming left V 4 bases short and J 1 base short, with 9 bases between. Germline values: CDR1 SQVTM, CDR2 ANQGSEA. The CDR3 has 13 amino acids.

The chain has TRBV5-4 and TRBJ2-7, with TRBD2 identical over 9 bases. J gave up 2 bases and V 2 bases, and 2 bases lay outside the gene matches. Germline V CDR1 and CDR2: SGHNT, YYREEE (reference sequence). The CDR3 extends over 14 amino acids. The CDR3, as DNA: TGTGCCAGCAGCTTAGCGGGGGGAACCTACGAGCAGTACTTC. Translating gives CASSLAGGTYEQYF. Drawing the rest from reference TRBV5-4 and TRBJ2-7, the complete variable domain is ETGVTQSPTHLIKTRGQQVTLRCSSQSGHNTVSWYQQALGQGPQFIFQYYREEENGRGNFPPRFSGLQFPNYSSELNVNALELDDSALYLCASSLAGGTYEQYFGPGTRLTVT.

The V call is TRBV6-5, the J call TRBJ2-1, with TRBD1 identical over 8 bases. CDR3 size: 15 residues. From germline, CDR1 is MNHEY and CDR2 SVGAGI. J was trimmed by 2 bases and V by 5 bases; bases with no gene match: 5. The DNA for the CDR3 is TGTGCCAGCAGTACGACGACAGGGGCCTACAATGAGCAGTTCTTC. As protein: CASSTTTGAYNEQFF.

The gene calls are TRBV9 and TRBJ2-7; D remains unclear. The CDR3 is 11 residues long. V shed 0 bases and J shed 7 bases, with 5 bases lying between them. CDR1 SGDLS and CDR2 YYNGEE come from the germline V gene. For the CDR3, the DNA is TGTGCCAGCAGCGTAGGTTATGAGCAGTACTTC. Its translation: CASSVGYEQYF.

The CDR3 DNA reads TGTGCCAGCAGTGTGGGGGGGAATCAGCCCCAGCATTTT. This gives the protein CASSVGGNQPQHF. The chain joins TRBV2 to TRBJ1-5, with D perhaps TRBD1 (5 bases). Per the germline V gene, CDR1 is SNHLY and CDR2 is FYNNEI. The CDR3 sequence is 13 residues long. V shed 4 bases and J shed 4 bases, with 8 bases lying between them.

The CDR3 bases are TGCAGCGTCGGGGGGGCCTCCAATGAGCAGTTCTTC. It is translated as CSVGGASNEQFF. This rearrangement joins TRBV29-1 to TRBJ2-1; 8 bases agree with TRBD2. This CDR3 has 12 amino acids. Germline V gives CDR1 SQVTM, CDR2 ANQGSEA. Trimming at V came to 6 bases and at J to 6 bases, leaving 4 bases not matched to a gene.

The V call is TRBV29-1, the J call TRBJ1-1, with D unclear. Germline CDR1 and CDR2: SQVTM and ANQGSEA. The CDR3 runs to 12 residues. The V end lost 6 bases, the J end lost 1 base, and 9 bases lay between the germline ends. CDR3 region: CSVVHPNTEAFF. CDR3 nucleotides: TGCAGCGTCGTACACCCGAACACTGAAGCTTTCTTT.

The chain is built from TRBV7-3 and TRBJ2-5, with 9 positions matching TRBD2. Germline CDR1 and CDR2: SGHTA and FQGTGA. The CDR3 consists of 20 residues. V gave up 1 base and J gave up 4 bases; unmatched junction bases: 19. The CDR3 loop reads CASSLNGGFAGGLEGETQYF. CDR3 coding DNA: TGTGCCAGCAGCTTAAACGGAGGCTTTGCGGGGGGGCTGGAGGGAGAGACCCAGTACTTC.

This chain uses TRBV5-6 with TRBJ2-7; TRBD1 matches at 7 bases. CDR3 length: 15 residues. Per germline, CDR1 SGHDT and CDR2 YYEEEE. V dropped 4 bases and J dropped 4; count of bases not matched to a gene: 11. The CDR3 sequence is CASSIWGPRGYEQYF. CDR3 nucleotides: TGTGCCAGCAGCATCTGGGGGCCCAGGGGGTACGAGCAGTACTTC.

Concerning this clone itself: Within the sample, other DNA sequences also encode this same CDR3. The CDR3 nucleotides are TGCGCCAGCAGCCAAGATGTACAGCAGGAGACCCAGTACTTC. This codes for CASSQDVQQETQYF. The V gene is TRBV4-3, the J gene TRBJ2-5, with D unresolved. Germline V gene data show CDR1 as LGHNA and CDR2 as YSLEER. The V gene lost 0 bases and the J gene lost 5 bases, with 10 bases spanning the gap. The CDR3 is made up of 14 amino acids.

The V and J genes are TRBV4-1 and TRBJ1-1; D is possibly TRBD1 (5 bases). The length of the CDR3 is 14 residues. The V gene's germline CDR1 is MGHRA and CDR2 YSYEKL. V shed 3 bases and J shed 1 base, with 9 bases lying between them. The CDR3 nucleotides read TGCGCCAGCAGCCATCCGCAGGGGAACACTGAAGCTTTCTTT. Translated: CASSHPQGNTEAFF.

The J gene is TRBJ2-7, the V gene TRBV6-5; D possibly corresponds to TRBD1 (6 bases). The V gene's germline CDR1 is MNHEY and CDR2 SVGAGI. V was trimmed by 6 bases and J by 3 bases, leaving 15 bases between them. This CDR3 is built from 14 residues. The CDR3 DNA sequence: TGTGCCAGCAGCCAACGGACAGCTGTCTACGAGCAGTACTTC. Residues: CASSQRTAVYEQYF.

This rearrangement joins TRBV9 to TRBJ1-2; TRBD1 matches at 7 bases. This CDR3 spans 16 amino acids. Trimming cost V 2 bases and J 3 bases; bases outside gene matches: 10. Germline-derived CDR1 and CDR2 are SGDLS and YYNGEE. CDR3 sequence reads: CASSVGTATSDYGYTF. As DNA, the CDR3 is TGTGCCAGCAGCGTTGGGACAGCGACATCGGACTATGGCTACACCTTC.

J is TRBJ2-7 and V is TRBV11-2; possible D gene TRBD1, 5 bases. Trimming cost V 3 bases and J 2 bases, with 11 bases left between them. Germline loops: CDR1 SGHAT, CDR2 FQNNGV. The CDR3 contains 14 residues. The chain's CDR3 is CASSLIVGAYEQYF. The CDR3 nucleotides read TGTGCCAGCAGCTTGATTGTAGGGGCCTACGAGCAGTACTTC.

V is TRBV11-2 and J is TRBJ2-5; 8 nucleotides align to TRBD2. Germline lookup yields CDR1 SGHAT and CDR2 FQNNGV. Losses at the gene ends were 5 bases for V and 0 bases for J; bases not matched to a gene: 17. CDR3 size: 19 residues. CDR3 protein: CASSHYPDGRDNDQETQYF. CDR3 bases: TGTGCCAGCAGCCATTATCCAGACGGGAGGGACAATGACCAAGAGACCCAGTACTTC.

The chain uses TRBV12-5 and TRBJ2-3; 16 bases match TRBD2. Germline trimming cut 11 bases from V and 1 base from J; bases unmatched to any gene: 12. This CDR3 region has 18 residues. Germline values: CDR1 LGHNT, CDR2 FRNRAP. The CDR3 protein is CAGSRGTSGGARTDTQYF. DNA of the CDR3: TGTGCTGGCTCCCGTGGGACTAGCGGGGGGGCTCGCACAGATACGCAGTATTTT. Looking up the rest from reference TRBV12-5 and TRBJ2-3 gives the full variable domain: DARVTQTPRHKVTEMGQEVTMRCQPILGHNTVFWYRQTMMQGLELLAYFRNRAPLDDSGMPKDRFSAEMPDATLATLKIQPSEPRDSAVYFCAGSRGTSGGARTDTQYFGPGTRLTVL.

This sequence joins TRBV4-1 and TRBJ2-3; no clear D gene. Deletions cut 1 base from V and 0 bases from J, with 11 bases between. The CDR3 is 16 residues long. Germline V gene sequence: CDR1 MGHRA, CDR2 YSYEKL. CDR3 amino acids: CASSQVQAYSTDTQYF. Here the CDR3 DNA reads TGCGCCAGCAGCCAAGTGCAAGCTTATAGCACAGATACGCAGTATTTT.

Of note for this clone: The same CDR3 can be traced to other DNA sequences in this sample. For the CDR3, the DNA is TGTGCCAGCAGTTACTCGTCCAGGGTGAGCGAGCAGTACTTC. Protein product: CASSYSSRVSEQYF. The chain has TRBV6-5 and TRBJ2-7; a weak D match, TRBD1 (5 bases). CDR1 MNHEY and CDR2 SVGAGI come from the germline V gene. With 0 bases removed from V and 6 bases from J, the gap between germline ends came to 12 bases. The CDR3 covers 14 residues.

Comment on this clone: The sample has other DNA sequences that encode this CDR3 too. The chain recombines TRBV5-1 with TRBJ1-3; a weak D match, TRBD1 (5 bases). Germline loops: CDR1 SGHRS, CDR2 YFSETQ. The V end was cut by 4 bases, the J end by 4 bases, with 12 bases between. The CDR3 runs to 14 residues. The CDR3 loop reads CASSGADSGNTIYF. As DNA, the CDR3 is TGCGCCAGCAGCGGGGCAGACTCCGGAAACACCATATATTTT. The whole variable domain, remainder taken from reference TRBV5-1 and TRBJ1-3, is KAGVTQTPRYLIKTRGQQVTLSCSPISGHRSVSWYQQTPGQGLQFLFEYFSETQRNKGNFPGRFSGRQFSNSRSEMNVSTLELGDSALYLCASSGADSGNTIYFGEGSWLTVV.

The chain has TRBV2 and TRBJ2-5, with TRBD2 identical over 12 bases. After removal of 11 bases from V and 2 bases from J, the junction contained 0 bases not matched to a gene. Per germline, CDR1 SNHLY and CDR2 FYNNEI. The CDR3 covers 12 residues. The CDR3 sequence is CAGLAGQETQYF. Written as DNA, the CDR3 is TGTGCCGGACTAGCGGGGCAAGAGACCCAGTACTTC.

CDR3 protein: CASSKTGEDEKLFF. CDR3 bases: TGTGCCAGCAGCAAAACAGGGGAGGATGAAAAACTGTTTTTT. The V gene is TRBV13, the J gene TRBJ1-4, with 7 bases fitting TRBD1. Germline values: CDR1 PRHDT, CDR2 FYEKMQ (reference sequence). This CDR3 has 14 residues. J was trimmed by 6 bases and V by 5 bases; bases with no gene match: 6.

V gene TRBV27 combines with J gene TRBJ2-7; tentative D call: TRBD1 (6 bases). Germline values: CDR1 MNHEY, CDR2 SMNVEV (reference sequence). V was clipped by 3 bases and J by 3 bases, with 15 bases between them. The CDR3 has 15 residues. CDR3 sequence: CASSLVPGHDYEQYF. CDR3 coding DNA: TGTGCCAGCAGTTTGGTACCGGGACATGACTACGAGCAGTACTTC.

The V gene is TRBV19, the J gene TRBJ2-5, with 7 bases lining up with TRBD1. The germline CDR1 and CDR2 sequences are LNHDA and SQIVND (reference sequence). The V gene end was trimmed by 9 bases and the J gene end by 0 bases; junction bases not matched to a gene: 10. This CDR3 has 15 residues. The CDR3 coding sequence is TGTGCCAGGGGGACAGATGATGGCAACCAAGAGACCCAGTACTTC. This gives the protein CARGTDDGNQETQYF. Filled out from reference TRBV19 and TRBJ2-5, the complete variable domain reads DGGITQSPKYLFRKEGQNVTLSCEQNLNHDAMYWYRQDPGQGLRLIYYSQIVNDFQKGDIAEGYSVSREKKESFPLTVTSAQKNPTAFYLCARGTDDGNQETQYFGPGTRLLVL.

This sequence joins TRBV5-6 and TRBJ1-4, with 9 bases lining up with TRBD1. The V segment lost 4 bases and the J segment 4 bases; nucleotides outside the gene matches: 8. The germline CDR1 and CDR2 sequences are SGHDT and YYEEEE. The CDR3 is made up of 16 amino acids. In DNA, the CDR3 is TGTGCCAGCAGCCTGGCTGGGACAGGGTTTAATGAAAAACTGTTTTTT. Protein product: CASSLAGTGFNEKLFF.

This chain links TRBV19 with TRBJ1-5; TRBD1 is a possible D gene (6 bases). The germline CDR1 and CDR2 sequences are LNHDA and SQIVND (reference sequence). There are 15 residues in the CDR3. V lost 7 bases to trimming and J lost 3 bases, with 16 bases between them. The CDR3 DNA reads TGTGCCAGTAACGCCATCCGGGACAACAATCAGCCCCAGCATTTT. Protein sequence: CASNAIRDNNQPQHF.

The V and J genes are TRBV30 and TRBJ1-5; no reliable D call. This CDR3 has 13 amino acids. Between the trimmed V and J ends, which lost 0 bases and 10 bases, there was a span of 13 bases. The germline CDR1 and CDR2 sequences are GTSNPN and SVGIG (reference sequence). CDR3 nucleotides: TGTGCCTGGAGTGTAACCGGTATTTATCCCCAGCATTTT. Protein: CAWSVTGIYPQHF. Full variable domain (missing parts from reference TRBV30 and TRBJ1-5): SQTIHQWPATLVQPVGSPLSLECTVEGTSNPNLYWYRQAAGRGLQLLFYSVGIGQISSEVPQNLSASRPQDRQFILSSKKLLLSDSGFYLCAWSVTGIYPQHFGDGTRLSIL.

The V and J genes are TRBV5-1 and TRBJ2-3; 10 bases are a match to TRBD1. The germline CDR1 and CDR2 sequences are SGHRS and YFSETQ. The CDR3 runs to 15 residues. The V gene end was trimmed by 0 bases and the J gene end by 5 bases; junction bases not matched to a gene: 3. The CDR3 loop is CASSLGTGGEDTQYF. The CDR3 nucleotides read TGCGCCAGCAGCTTGGGGACAGGGGGAGAAGATACGCAGTATTTT.

V and J are TRBV19 and TRBJ2-1; 11 nucleotides match TRBD1. The V gene's germline CDR1 is LNHDA and CDR2 SQIVND (reference sequence). V lost 4 bases and J lost 6; bases outside the gene matches: 8. The CDR3 sequence is 16 residues long. CDR3: CASSSPGTGGANEQFF. The DNA of the CDR3 is TGTGCCAGTAGTAGTCCCGGGACAGGGGGGGCCAATGAGCAGTTCTTC. The full variable domain, with the rest looked up from reference TRBV19 and TRBJ2-1, is DGGITQSPKYLFRKEGQNVTLSCEQNLNHDAMYWYRQDPGQGLRLIYYSQIVNDFQKGDIAEGYSVSREKKESFPLTVTSAQKNPTAFYLCASSSPGTGGANEQFFGPGTRLTVL.

The chain is built from TRBV28 and TRBJ1-5; TRBD1 is a possible D gene (5 bases). Germline CDR1 reads MDHEN; CDR2 reads SYDVKM. V lost 8 bases, J lost 4 bases, and 15 bases lay in between. This CDR3 spans 14 amino acids. The CDR3 spells CASVTGELNQPQHF. The DNA of the CDR3 is TGTGCCAGCGTTACAGGAGAGCTTAATCAGCCCCAGCATTTT.

The gene calls are TRBV5-4 and TRBJ2-3, with 11 bases identical to TRBD2. The J segment lost 6 bases and the V segment lost 0 bases, leaving 6 bases of the junction unmatched. Germline V gene sequence: CDR1 SGHNT, CDR2 YYREEE (reference sequence). The length of the CDR3 is 16 residues. CDR3 amino acids: CASSLGVLAGDDTQYF. The CDR3 DNA follows: TGTGCCAGCAGCTTGGGTGTACTAGCGGGGGATGATACGCAGTATTTT.